Listed below are T cell receptor beta chains from one sample, sequenced in a study of a mutant IDH1 vaccine in newly diagnosed glioma. Sequencing was performed with immunoSEQ multiplex PCR; in TCRdb, only in-frame clones are kept and a portion is missing. In the table there are approximately 50,000 clones, 75% to 90% of which are singletons. The antigens these receptors bind are not known. This material consisted of PBMCs, taken from a glioma patient whose treatment included an IDH1 peptide vaccine. The source is a man between 40 and 49 years old with glioma. The CDR3 runs from the conserved cysteine through the conserved F or W. D genes are given only for firm matches. Only part of the rows carry a size: once, few, many, or a class if the clone is expanded.

. TRBD1 TRBJ1-2 TRBV4-1 TGCGCCAGCAGCCAACCCCCGGGACAGGGAGACTATGGCTACACCTTC CASSQPPGQGDYGYTF
. . TRBJ1-1 TRBV7-9 TGTGCCAGCAGTTTTGGTCCGGGGGGGACTGAAGCTTTCTTT CASSFGPGGTEAFF
. . TRBJ1-1 TRBV19 TGTGCCAGTAGTATTACGGGCGGGAGCACTGAAGCTTTCTTT CASSITGGSTEAFF
once . TRBJ2-7 TRBV7-9 TGTGCCAGCAGCTTAGGTAGGAGCTCCTACGAGCAGTACTTC CASSLGRSSYEQYF
. TRBD1 TRBJ1-2 TRBV9 TGTGCCAGCAGCGTAGTGGGACAGGGTGGCTATGGCTACACCTTC CASSVVGQGGYGYTF
. . TRBJ2-4 TRBV2 TGTGCCAGCAGTGCTCGGGGGGCAGACATTCAGTACTTC CASSARGADIQYF
once TRBD1 TRBJ1-3 TRBV11-2 TGTGCCAGCAGCTTAGTGGGACAGGTACATTTT CASSLVGQVHF
. . TRBJ2-7 TRBV11-2 TGTGCCAGCAGCTTAGGGGGACTTCCTTCCCACGAGCAGTACTTC CASSLGGLPSHEQYF
. TRBD1 TRBJ1-2 TRBV11-2 TGTGCCAGCAGCCAACACAGGGGGCCCTCCTATGGCTACACCTTC CASSQHRGPSYGYTF
. . TRBJ2-2 TRBV7-3 TGTGCCAGCAGCTTAGCAGTGGCTGCCGGGGAGCTGTTTTTT CASSLAVAAGELFF
. TRBD2 TRBJ2-6 TRBV4-1 TGCGCCAGCAGCCCTCATAGCGGGAGGACAAACTCTGGGGCCAACGTCCTGACTTTC CASSPHSGRTNSGANVLTF
. . TRBJ2-3 TRBV5-1 TGCGCCAGCAGCTCTGGAGGTTTGGGGGGACCAGATACGCAGTATTTT CASSSGGLGGPDTQYF
. . TRBJ2-1 TRBV19 TGTGCCAGTAGTACTAGGGCGCCTTACAATGAGCAGTTCTTC CASSTRAPYNEQFF
. . TRBJ2-2 TRBV10-3 TGTGCCATCAGTGAGTGGGGGAAAGGGGGCACCGGGGAGCTGTTTTTT CAISEWGKGGTGELFF
. . TRBJ2-5 TRBV2 TGTGCCAGCAGTAATTTGGCCCTCCGGGCCCAGGAGACCCAGTACTTC CASSNLALRAQETQYF
. . TRBJ2-3 TRBV7-6 TGTGCCAGCAGCTTAGCGGCTAGCCGCACAGATACGCAGTATTTT CASSLAASRTDTQYF
. TRBD2 TRBJ2-7 TRBV5-1 TGCGCCAGCAGCTATGGGACTAGCGGGACCTACGAGCAGTACTTC CASSYGTSGTYEQYF
. . TRBJ1-5 TRBV5-3 TGTGCCAGAAGCTTGGCTCCGGGGAGGGGCAATCAGCCCCAGCATTTT CARSLAPGRGNQPQHF
. . TRBJ1-2 TRBV5-4 TGTGCCAGCAGCTCGTATGGAGCAAACTATGGCTACACCTTC CASSSYGANYGYTF
. . TRBJ1-5 TRBV6-1 TGTGCCAGCCTAGGTCGGGTCAATCAGCCCCAGCATTTT CASLGRVNQPQHF
. . TRBJ2-6 TRBV6-5 TGTGCCAGCAGTTACTCGAGGAGCTCTGGGGCCAACGTCCTGACTTTC CASSYSRSSGANVLTF
. . TRBJ2-6 TRBV28 TGTGCCAGCGGTAGACAGGCTGGGGCCAACGTCCTGACTTTC CASGRQAGANVLTF
once . TRBJ2-7 TRBV2 TGTGCCAGCAGCCGGGACCCAAGGTACGAGCAGTACTTC CASSRDPRYEQYF
. . TRBJ2-6 TRBV29-1 TGCAGCGTTAGGAGAACTGGGGCCAACGTCCTGACTTTC CSVRRTGANVLTF